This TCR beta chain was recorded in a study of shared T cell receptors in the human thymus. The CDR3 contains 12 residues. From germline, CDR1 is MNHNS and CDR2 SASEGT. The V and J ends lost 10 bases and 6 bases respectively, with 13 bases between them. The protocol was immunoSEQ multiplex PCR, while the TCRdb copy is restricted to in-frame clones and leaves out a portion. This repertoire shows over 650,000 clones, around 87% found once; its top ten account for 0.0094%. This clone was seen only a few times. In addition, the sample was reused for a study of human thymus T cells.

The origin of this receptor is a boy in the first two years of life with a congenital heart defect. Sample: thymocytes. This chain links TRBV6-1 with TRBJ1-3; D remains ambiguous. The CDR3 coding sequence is TGTGCCACACGGGTAGATGAAAACACCATATATTTT. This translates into CATRVDENTIYF.